This is a list of T cell receptor beta chains from one sample in a study of type 1 regulatory T cells. TCRdb reprocessed the reads via MiXCR and lists one record per CDR3 protein. The repertoire holds around 62,000 distinct CDR3 sequences, with about 62% as singletons. The antigens these receptors bind are not known. Sequencing used cultured T cells, either the whole culture or a sorted T cell fraction (not recorded which). Every receptor here comes from a human donor in good health. Both conserved end residues are part of each CDR3. The D gene is left open where the match is weak. Only part of the rows carry a size: once, few, many, or a class if the clone is expanded.

clone_size	v_call	j_call	d_call	cdr3_aa	cdr3_nt
-	TRBV10-1	TRBJ2-4	TRBD1	CASSASGGNIQYF	TGCGCCAGCAGTGCGTCAGGGGGAAACATTCAGTACTTC
-	TRBV27	TRBJ1-1	-	CASSLVVGSGTEAFF	TGTGCCAGCAGTTTAGTTGTTGGGAGTGGGACTGAAGCTTTCTTT
-	TRBV7-9	TRBJ2-7	-	CASSQGQFYEQYF	TGTGCCAGCAGCCAGGGACAATTTTACGAGCAGTACTTC
-	TRBV12-3/TRBV12-4	TRBJ2-2	TRBD2	CASSLGQGLAGRWNTGELFF	TGTGCCAGCAGTCTTGGACAGGGACTAGCGGGACGCTGGAACACCGGGGAGCTGTTTTTT
-	TRBV5-4	TRBJ2-2	-	CASSSLGATGTGELFF	TGTGCCAGCAGTTCCCTGGGGGCGACGGGCACCGGGGAGCTGTTTTTT
-	TRBV20-1	TRBJ2-5	TRBD2	CSARILAGVGGTQYF	TGCAGTGCTAGAATCCTAGCGGGAGTTGGAGGGACCCAGTACTTC
-	TRBV12-3/TRBV12-4	TRBJ1-4	-	CASSQGTNEKLFF	TGTGCCAGCAGTCAGGGAACTAATGAAAAACTGTTTTTT
-	TRBV4-1	TRBJ2-2	-	CASSQVPGLATGELFF	TGCGCCAGCAGCCAAGTTCCAGGGTTGGCCACCGGGGAGCTGTTTTTT
few	TRBV6-5	TRBJ2-3	-	CASKGTASTDTQYF	TGTGCCAGCAAGGGAACTGCTAGCACAGATACGCAGTATTTT
-	TRBV20-1	TRBJ2-7	TRBD2	CSATASGGSYEQYF	TGCAGTGCGACCGCTAGCGGGGGTTCCTACGAGCAGTACTTC
once	TRBV20-1	TRBJ2-1	-	CSAESGAGHSSYNEQFF	TGCAGTGCAGAGTCGGGGGCAGGACATAGCTCCTACAATGAGCAGTTCTTC
-	TRBV6-2/TRBV6-3	TRBJ2-1	TRBD1	CASRRFGDRVSNEQFF	TGTGCCAGCCGTCGCTTCGGGGACAGGGTGTCCAATGAGCAGTTCTTC
few	TRBV20-1	TRBJ2-5	-	CSASDPGHEETQYF	TGCAGTGCCAGTGACCCGGGACATGAAGAGACCCAGTACTTC
-	TRBV11-2	TRBJ2-3	-	CASSKDGSRWDTQYF	TGTGCCAGCAGCAAAGACGGCTCAAGGTGGGATACGCAGTATTTT
-	TRBV7-9	TRBJ2-3	-	CASSSGTRYTDTQYF	TGTGCCAGCAGCTCCGGGACTCGATACACAGATACGCAGTATTTT
few	TRBV2	TRBJ1-5	TRBD1	CASSTYRGINQPQHF	TGTGCCAGCAGTACTTACAGGGGTATCAATCAGCCCCAGCATTTT
-	TRBV19	TRBJ1-1	-	CASSRQGNTEAFF	TGTGCCAGTAGTCGGCAGGGCAACACTGAAGCTTTCTTT
-	TRBV28	TRBJ2-1	TRBD1	CASSRDSLSEQFF	TGTGCCAGCTCCCGGGACAGTTTGAGTGAGCAGTTCTTC
-	TRBV20-1	TRBJ2-3	-	CSAKYSDTQYF	TGCAGTGCTAAATACTCAGATACGCAGTATTTT
-	TRBV4-2	TRBJ2-7	-	CASSQVQGSPSEQYF	TGCGCCAGCAGCCAAGTTCAGGGGAGCCCTAGCGAGCAGTACTTC
few	TRBV20-1	TRBJ2-7	TRBD2	CSAHPLLAGGYEQYF	TGCAGTGCTCACCCCCTCCTAGCGGGAGGATACGAGCAGTACTTC
-	TRBV20-1	TRBJ2-5	TRBD1	CSAGTGRETQYF	TGCAGTGCAGGGACAGGGCGAGAGACCCAGTACTTC
-	TRBV6-2/TRBV6-3	TRBJ1-2	-	CASSWGRGGSSGYTF	TGTGCCAGCAGCTGGGGGCGTGGAGGGTCCTCTGGCTACACCTTC
-	TRBV5-4	TRBJ2-7	TRBD2	CASSLVGGGSYEQYF	TGTGCCAGCAGCTTGGTTGGGGGAGGGAGCTACGAGCAGTACTTC
once	TRBV12-3/TRBV12-4	TRBJ2-2	TRBD1	CASSRTGGTGELFF	TGTGCCAGCAGTAGGACAGGGGGCACCGGGGAGCTGTTTTTT
-	TRBV18	TRBJ2-5	TRBD2	CASSPFRVAGRQETQYF	TGTGCCAGCTCACCGTTCCGGGTAGCGGGACGTCAAGAGACCCAGTACTTC
-	TRBV6-2/TRBV6-3	TRBJ2-2	-	CASSRTPAGVNTGELFF	TGTGCCAGCAGCCGCACCCCGGCCGGGGTGAACACCGGGGAGCTGTTTTTT
once	TRBV29-1	TRBJ1-2	TRBD1	CSVEDLGTGYGYTF	TGCAGCGTTGAAGATCTAGGGACAGGGTATGGCTACACCTTC
-	TRBV12-3/TRBV12-4	TRBJ2-2	-	CASRGSAGELFF	TGTGCCAGCAGGGGCTCTGCCGGGGAGCTGTTTTTT
-	TRBV5-1	TRBJ2-3	TRBD2	CASSLGAGGDADTQYF	TGCGCCAGCAGCTTGGGTGCGGGAGGGGATGCAGATACGCAGTATTTT
-	TRBV5-1	TRBJ2-7	-	CASSWAPQLSYEQYF	TGCGCCAGCAGCTGGGCCCCCCAGCTGTCCTACGAGCAGTACTTC
-	TRBV7-6	TRBJ2-2	-	CASSPGLRRTGELFF	TGTGCCAGCAGCCCAGGACTAAGACGCACCGGGGAGCTGTTTTTT
-	TRBV6-2/TRBV6-3	TRBJ2-1	TRBD2	CASRKAGRENEQFF	TGTGCCAGCAGGAAAGCGGGGAGGGAAAATGAGCAGTTCTTC